These T cell receptor beta chains were read from a single sample in a study of CD8+ T cells in alopecia areata. Only in-frame clones appear in the TCRdb table, and some are missing; sequencing was by immunoSEQ multiplex PCR. In the table there are about 64,000 clones, 35% to 55% of which are singletons. This specimen consisted of CD8+ T cells sorted from blood, obtained at roughly week 36, from a patient treated with tofacitinib. The receptors derive from a human donor with alopecia areata. Both conserved end residues are part of each CDR3. Fields, in order: V gene, J gene, D gene, clone size, CDR3 DNA, CDR3 protein. The D gene is left open where the match is weak. Where a row states a size, it is once, few, many or the class of an expanded clone; other rows omit it.

>TRBV2|TRBJ2-7|TRBD1|-
TGTGCCAGCAGTGGGGACAGGGACTACGAGCAGTACTTC
CASSGDRDYEQYF
>TRBV7-9|TRBJ1-2|-|-
TGTGCCAGCAGCTTGGGGCAGAACTATGGCTACACCTTC
CASSLGQNYGYTF
>TRBV7-9|TRBJ1-2|-|few
TGTGCCAGCAGCTTAGGGTCGGGAGCTAACTATGGCTACACCTTC
CASSLGSGANYGYTF
>TRBV13|TRBJ2-1|-|-
TGTGCCAGCAGCTTAGGCCGGGGGTATGAGCAGTTCTTC
CASSLGRGYEQFF
>TRBV7-8|TRBJ2-7|TRBD2|few
TGTGCAAGAGGACTAGCGGGAGCCTACGAGCAGTACTTC
CARGLAGAYEQYF
>TRBV6-4|TRBJ2-1|-|once
TGTGCCAGCTGGTTTAGCTCCTACAATGAGCAGTTCTTC
CASWFSSYNEQFF
>TRBV29-1|TRBJ2-2|TRBD1|few
TGCAGCGTTGAGACTGACAGGGGATCCACCGGGGAGCTGTTTTTT
CSVETDRGSTGELFF
>TRBV7-9|TRBJ1-5|-|-
TGTGCCAGCAGCCCCAGACAGGGCAATCAGCCCCAGCATTTT
CASSPRQGNQPQHF
>TRBV9|TRBJ2-5|-|-
TGTGCCAGCAGCGTAGAAGGGGCATGGGAGACCCAGTACTTC
CASSVEGAWETQYF
>TRBV2|TRBJ2-1|TRBD1|-
TGTGCCAGCAGTGAAGCGTCTACGACAGGGGGGGGGTACAATGAGCAGTTCTTC
CASSEASTTGGGYNEQFF
>TRBV29-1|TRBJ2-1|TRBD1|-
TGCAGCGTTGAAGATCGAGAGACAGGGGGACCGAATGAGCAGTTCTTC
CSVEDRETGGPNEQFF
>TRBV29-1|TRBJ2-3|-|-
TGCAGCCTTATCACAGATACGCAGTATTTT
CSLITDTQYF
>TRBV6-1|TRBJ2-7|-|-
TGTGCCAGCAGTGAATTTTGGGGGAGCTCCTACGAGCAGTACTTC
CASSEFWGSSYEQYF
>TRBV29-1|TRBJ1-2|-|-
TGCAGCGCCGGACCGGCGGAAGGCTACACCTTC
CSAGPAEGYTF
>TRBV30|TRBJ2-1|TRBD1|-
TGTGCCCGGGGGACAGGGATTGGGTACAATGAGCAGTTCTTC
CARGTGIGYNEQFF
>TRBV7-9|TRBJ2-5|TRBD2|-
TGTGCCAGCAGCTTAGTTGGCGGGAGATACCCCCAAGAGACCCAGTACTTC
CASSLVGGRYPQETQYF
>TRBV7-9|TRBJ2-7|TRBD1|-
TGTGCCAGCAGCTTCGGACAGGGCAACGAGCAGTACTTC
CASSFGQGNEQYF
>TRBV4-1|TRBJ1-2|-|few
TGCGCCAGCAGCCAAGAATGGGGTAACTATGGCTACACCTTC
CASSQEWGNYGYTF
>TRBV29-1|TRBJ2-7|-|-
TGCAGCGTCAACGAGGCTAGCCGGTACGAGCAGTACTTC
CSVNEASRYEQYF
>TRBV7-9|TRBJ2-2|-|-
TGTGCCAGCAGCTTAGGACCCGGGGAGCTGTTTTTT
CASSLGPGELFF
>TRBV5-1|TRBJ2-1|TRBD1|-
TGCGCCAGCAGCTTGTTGCCCCGGGACAGCGACAATGAGCAGTTCTTC
CASSLLPRDSDNEQFF
>TRBV29-1|TRBJ2-7|TRBD1|few
TGCAGCGTTGAAGATCCGGGCAGGGGGTCCTACGAGCAGTACTTC
CSVEDPGRGSYEQYF
>TRBV7-3|TRBJ1-1|-|once
TGTGCCAGCAGCTTAACTGGGGGCAGGGGGAACACTGAAGCTTTCTTT
CASSLTGGRGNTEAFF